The next 5 T cell receptor beta chains were all read from a single sample in a study of blood T cell repertoires in COVID-19. Method: immunoSEQ multiplex PCR; TCRdb's copy keeps in-frame clones and lacks some. Of 100,000 to 150,000 clones detected, approximately 80% appear once; the ten largest clones hold under 2.5%. The sequenced sample consisted of peripheral blood. The receptor source for this set is a man aged 65 to 79 with acute or convalescent COVID-19.

The V gene is TRBV7-3, the J gene TRBJ1-1; D remains unclear. This CDR3 has 13 residues. Trimming left V 5 bases short and J 5 bases short, with 12 bases between. Germline-derived CDR1 and CDR2 are SGHTA and FQGTGA. The CDR3 spells CASSPDGRTEAFF. CDR3 nucleotides: TGTGCCAGCAGCCCAGATGGCAGAACTGAAGCTTTCTTT.

The chain uses TRBV7-8 and TRBJ1-2, with a tentative D call TRBD1 (5 bases). Germline CDR1 is SGHVS and CDR2 is FQNEAQ. The CDR3 totals 14 residues. V was clipped by 1 base and J by 4 bases, with 10 bases between them. CDR3 protein: CASSLGTGSYGYTF. The CDR3 nucleotides read TGTGCCAGCAGCTTAGGTACAGGATCCTATGGCTACACCTTC.

The genes are TRBV10-3 and TRBJ1-1, with D uncertain. V shed 5 bases and J shed 1 base, with 2 bases lying between them. The germline V gene has CDR1 ENHRY and CDR2 SYGVKD. This CDR3 spans 11 amino acids. CDR3 bases: TGTGCCATCAGTCAGAACACTGAAGCTTTCTTT. It yields the protein CAISQNTEAFF.

A few counts support this clone. The CDR3 region has the DNA TGTGCCAGCACTGGGGACAGGGCCCTGATACATTGTACCTTC. It codes for CASTGDRALIHCTF. The chain is built from TRBV28 and TRBJ1-2, with 9 bases fitting TRBD1. Germline V gene data show CDR1 as MDHEN and CDR2 as SYDVKM. This CDR3 is 14 amino acids long. J lost 14 bases, V lost 7 bases, and 17 bases had no gene match.

This clone was detected a few times. V is TRBV27 and J is TRBJ1-1, with D hard to call. V lost 1 base and J 4 bases, leaving 13 bases between the germline ends. The CDR3 has 15 amino acids. The germline V gene encodes CDR1 MNHEY and CDR2 SMNVEV (reference sequence). The CDR3 bases are TGTGCCAGCAGTTTATATCTGGGCGGGATCACTGAAGCTTTCTTT. Translating it yields CASSLYLGGITEAFF.